These 5 T cell receptor beta chains came from one sample sequenced in a study of cytomegalovirus exposure and HLA in healthy donors (dated 2017 in TCRdb). Library prep was done by the immunoSEQ multiplex PCR assay. For the multiplex PCR, a mixture combining 60 forward primers for TCR Vbeta segments and 13 reverse primers for TCR Jbeta segments was used. TCRdb obtained this table from immuneACCESS and retained in-frame rearrangements with V and J assigned. These tables miss some clones; where compared with another copy, unresolved V genes account for less than half of the shortfall, and the remainder is unexplained. This sample is represented by 200,000 or so clones; roughly 76% of them were singletons. 2% to 2.5% of the sample is taken by the ten largest. The sample comprised PBMCs. These TCRs come from a woman aged 30 to 39 in good health and CMV-seropositive.

A few counts support this clone. The chain uses TRBV5-4 and TRBJ2-3, with 10 bases matching TRBD2. V gave up 1 base and J gave up 2 bases; unmatched junction bases: 7. Germline V CDR1 and CDR2: SGHNT, YYREEE (reference sequence). This CDR3 is built from 17 residues. The CDR3 is CASSLRAGGPSTDTQYF. As DNA, the CDR3 is TGTGCCAGCAGCTTGCGAGCGGGAGGGCCGTCCACAGATACGCAGTATTTT.

This clone turned up a few times. This sequence joins TRBV10-1 and TRBJ2-2; TRBD2 matches 9 bases. J gave up 3 bases and V 6 bases, and 11 bases lay outside the gene matches. The CDR3 consists of 17 residues. The germline CDR1 and CDR2 sequences are WNHNN and SYGVQD (reference sequence). The CDR3 DNA reads TGCGCCAGCAGCCGTGAGTGCGGGGGGGCCGACACCGGGGAGCTGTTTTTT. This sequence encodes CASSRECGGADTGELFF.

This chain connects TRBV7-2 to TRBJ1-5, with no clear D. CDR3 length: 13 residues. Germline V lookup: CDR1 SGHTA, CDR2 FQGNSA. V lost 5 bases to trimming and J lost 4 bases, with 9 bases between them. The CDR3 reads CASSTRGNQPQHF. The CDR3 nucleotides read TGTGCCAGCAGCACCCGCGGGAATCAGCCCCAGCATTTT.

The chain combines TRBV27 with TRBJ1-5; tentatively, D is TRBD1 (6 bases). Trimming stripped 5 bases from V and 9 bases from J, with 14 bases between. In germline, CDR1 is MNHEY, CDR2 SMNVEV (reference sequence). The CDR3 has 13 amino acids. The CDR3 here is CASSPWGPGPQHF. The CDR3 region has the DNA TGTGCCAGCAGTCCTTGGGGGCCGGGGCCCCAGCATTTT.

This clone appeared once. The V call is TRBV2, the J call TRBJ2-5; TRBD1 matches 7 bases. Germline V gives CDR1 SNHLY, CDR2 FYNNEI. CDR3 length: 14 residues. Losses at the gene ends were 6 bases for V and 0 bases for J; bases not matched to a gene: 4. The chain's CDR3 is CASSPTGHQETQYF. The CDR3 DNA follows: TGTGCCAGCAGCCCGACAGGGCACCAAGAGACCCAGTACTTC. Filled out from reference TRBV2 and TRBJ2-5, the complete variable domain reads EPEVTQTPSHQVTQMGQEVILRCVPISNHLYFYWYRQILGQKVEFLVSFYNNEISEKSEIFDDQFSVERPDGSNFTLKIRSTKLEDSAMYFCASSPTGHQETQYFGPGTRLLVL.